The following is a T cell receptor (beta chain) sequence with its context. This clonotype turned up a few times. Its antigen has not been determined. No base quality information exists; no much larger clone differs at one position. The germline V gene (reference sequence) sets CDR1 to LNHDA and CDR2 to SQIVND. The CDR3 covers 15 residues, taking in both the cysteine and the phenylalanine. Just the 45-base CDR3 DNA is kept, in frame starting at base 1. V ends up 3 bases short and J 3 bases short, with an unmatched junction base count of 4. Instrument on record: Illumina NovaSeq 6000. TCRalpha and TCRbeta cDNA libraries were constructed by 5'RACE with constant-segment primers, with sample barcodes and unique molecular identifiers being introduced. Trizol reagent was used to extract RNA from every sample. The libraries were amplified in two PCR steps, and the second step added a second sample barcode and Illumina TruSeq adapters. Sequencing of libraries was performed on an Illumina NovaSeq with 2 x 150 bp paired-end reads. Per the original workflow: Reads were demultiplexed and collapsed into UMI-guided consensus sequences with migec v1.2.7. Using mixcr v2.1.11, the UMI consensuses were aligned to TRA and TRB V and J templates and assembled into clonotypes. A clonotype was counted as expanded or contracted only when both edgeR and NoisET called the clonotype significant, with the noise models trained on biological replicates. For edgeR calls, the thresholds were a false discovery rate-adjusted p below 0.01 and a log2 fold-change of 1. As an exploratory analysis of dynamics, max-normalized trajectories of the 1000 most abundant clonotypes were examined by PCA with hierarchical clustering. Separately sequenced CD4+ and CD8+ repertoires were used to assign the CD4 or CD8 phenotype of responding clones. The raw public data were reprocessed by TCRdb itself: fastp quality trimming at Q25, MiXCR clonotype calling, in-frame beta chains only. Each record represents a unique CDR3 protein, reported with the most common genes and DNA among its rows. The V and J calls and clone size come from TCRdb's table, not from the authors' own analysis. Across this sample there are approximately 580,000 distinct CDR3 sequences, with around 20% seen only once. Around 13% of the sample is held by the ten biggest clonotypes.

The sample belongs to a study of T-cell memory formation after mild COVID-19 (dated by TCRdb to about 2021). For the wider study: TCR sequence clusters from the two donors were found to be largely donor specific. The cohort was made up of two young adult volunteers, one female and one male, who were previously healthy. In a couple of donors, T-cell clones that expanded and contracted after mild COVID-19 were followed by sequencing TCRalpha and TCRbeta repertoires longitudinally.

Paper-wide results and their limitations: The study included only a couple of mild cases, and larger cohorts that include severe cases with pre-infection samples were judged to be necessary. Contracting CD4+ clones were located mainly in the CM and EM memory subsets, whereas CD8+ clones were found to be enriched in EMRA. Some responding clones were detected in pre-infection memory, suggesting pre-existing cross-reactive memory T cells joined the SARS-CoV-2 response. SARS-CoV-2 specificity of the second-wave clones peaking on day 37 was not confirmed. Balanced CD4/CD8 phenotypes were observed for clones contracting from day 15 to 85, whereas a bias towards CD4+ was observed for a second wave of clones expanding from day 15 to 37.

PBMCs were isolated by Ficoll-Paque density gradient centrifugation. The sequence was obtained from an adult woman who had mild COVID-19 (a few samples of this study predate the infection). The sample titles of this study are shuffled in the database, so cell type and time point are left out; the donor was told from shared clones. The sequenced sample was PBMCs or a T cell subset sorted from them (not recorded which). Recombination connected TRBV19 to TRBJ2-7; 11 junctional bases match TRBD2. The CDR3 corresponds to CASSISTSGGYEQYF. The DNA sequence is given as TGTGCCAGTAGTATCTCAACTAGCGGGGGCTACGAGCAGTACTTC.